The clone carrying this TCR beta chain was recorded a few times. Its antigen is currently unknown. These data originate in a study of identical twins. The study, taken as a whole, reports: Beta out-of-frame sequences showed weaker excess twin sharing. Diverse VJ usage suggested most zero-insertion clonotypes were not invariant T cells.

Trimming removed 3 bases from V and 3 bases from J; junction bases left unmatched: 7. The germline V gene encodes CDR1 LGHDT and CDR2 YNNKEL (reference sequence). This CDR3 region has 15 residues. TCRdb redid the calling of the 5' RACE reads with MiXCR, one entry per CDR3 protein. The sample lists roughly 1.6 million distinct CDR3 sequences, 25% to 35% occurring once. Sequencing was done on a sample of cord blood. This TCR was sampled from a newborn girl in good health. The V gene is TRBV3-1, the J gene TRBJ2-7, with 8 nucleotides matching TRBD2. Written as DNA, the CDR3 is TGTGCCAGCAGCCACTGGGCTAGCGGGTACTACGAGCAGTACTTC. Translation: CASSHWASGYYEQYF.